This T cell receptor beta chain was sequenced during a study of T cells in Graves' hyperthyroidism and ophthalmopathy. The CDR3 runs 14 residues. Trimming took off 3 bases at V and 2 bases at J, with 10 bases between the two ends. The germline gives CDR1 SGHNT, CDR2 YENEEA. Amplification of TCR beta CDR3 regions was performed using RNA transcripts as template. The TCR CDR3 first-round RT-PCR relied on the HTBI primer set. MiXCR, applied by TCRdb to the multiplex PCR reads, yields one record per CDR3 protein. This sample carries about 500,000 distinct CDR3 sequences, about 45% of them seen once, and the ten largest clones take about two fifths.

The source material was peripheral blood or thyroid tissue (not recorded which). The J gene is TRBJ2-5, the V gene TRBV11-3; the D gene could be TRBD1 or TRBD2 (5 bases each). The receptor's source is an adult woman with Graves' disease, either hyperthyroidism or ophthalmopathy (not recorded which). CDR3 nucleotides: TGTGCCAGCAGCTTCGGGGCGGAGCAAGAGACCCAGTACTTC. Amino acids: CASSFGAEQETQYF.